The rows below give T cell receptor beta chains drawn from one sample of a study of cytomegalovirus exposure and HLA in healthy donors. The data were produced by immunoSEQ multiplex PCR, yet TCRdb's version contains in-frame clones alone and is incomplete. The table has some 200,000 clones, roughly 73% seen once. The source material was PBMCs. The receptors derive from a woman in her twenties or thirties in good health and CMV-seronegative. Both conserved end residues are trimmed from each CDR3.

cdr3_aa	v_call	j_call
ASSLVGGVQPQH	TRBV5-6	TRBJ1-5
ASSPTVQQPQH	TRBV18	TRBJ1-5
ASRRGTVNTGELF	TRBV14	TRBJ2-2
ASSLDRVRTYGYT	TRBV7-3	TRBJ1-2
ASMGGAGTDTQY	TRBV28	TRBJ2-3
ASSTGQGWLETQY	TRBV19	TRBJ2-5
ASSSFSGTTYEQY	TRBV6-6	TRBJ2-7
ASSLRTGKFRNTEAF	TRBV7-8	TRBJ1-1
ASSLAVGPDWF	TRBV11-1	TRBJ2-1
ASSFSLAVAYEQY	TRBV7-2	TRBJ2-7
ASSPEGRGYETQY	TRBV5-1	TRBJ2-5